Listed below are T cell receptor beta chains from one sample, sequenced in a study of cytotoxic CD8 clonotypes in ibrutinib-treated CLL. The assay was immunoSEQ multiplex PCR, and TCRdb's table has in-frame clones only and misses some. The sample holds 13,000 to 15,000 clones; around 48% are singletons and the top ten take 34%. This specimen consisted of PBMCs, obtained at a 24-month disease-progression time point, from a patient treated with ibrutinib. These receptors all come from a human donor with chronic lymphocytic leukemia. Both conserved end residues are part of each CDR3. A D gene is named only where the DNA matches it firmly. Only part of the rows carry a size: once, few, many, or a class if the clone is expanded.

d_call,v_call,j_call,clone_size,cdr3_aa,cdr3_nt
.,TRBV7-5,TRBJ2-1,once,CASSLAQGDYNEQFF,TGTGCCAGCAGCTTAGCACAGGGGGACTACAATGAGCAGTTCTTC
.,TRBV7-9,TRBJ1-1,medium-sized,CASSLVSTEAFF,TGTGCCAGCAGCTTAGTGAGTACTGAAGCTTTCTTT
.,TRBV19,TRBJ2-7,medium-sized,CASTDSTYEQYF,TGTGCCAGCACGGACAGTACCTACGAGCAGTACTTC
.,TRBV9,TRBJ2-7,.,CASSVDPAVEYEQYF,TGTGCCAGCAGCGTAGACCCCGCCGTGGAGTACGAGCAGTACTTC
.,TRBV20-1,TRBJ2-1,.,CSARLYNEQFF,TGCAGTGCTAGGCTCTACAATGAGCAGTTCTTC
TRBD1,TRBV29-1,TRBJ1-2,once,CSVGTGVGYGYTF,TGCAGCGTCGGGACAGGGGTTGGGTATGGCTACACCTTC
.,TRBV7-8,TRBJ1-4,.,CASSLVGHNEKLFF,TGTGCCAGCAGCTTAGTCGGACACAATGAAAAACTGTTTTTT
.,TRBV2,TRBJ2-3,.,CASRAGRITDTQYF,TGTGCCAGCAGGGCAGGGCGGATCACAGATACGCAGTATTTT
TRBD1,TRBV30,TRBJ1-2,.,CAWSKGQGLASYGYTF,TGTGCCTGGAGTAAGGGACAGGGGCTGGCTAGCTATGGCTACACCTTC
TRBD1,TRBV27,TRBJ1-1,.,CASSSRDSREAFF,TGTGCCAGCAGTTCCCGGGACAGCCGTGAAGCTTTCTTT
.,TRBV7-7,TRBJ2-7,few,CASSATQGGEQYF,TGTGCTAGCAGCGCCACTCAGGGTGGCGAGCAGTACTTC
.,TRBV20-1,TRBJ1-2,.,CSAVQNGYTF,TGCAGTGCCGTACAGAATGGCTACACCTTC
.,TRBV5-5,TRBJ2-7,many,CASSTAGYEQYF,TGTGCCAGCAGCACAGCAGGGTACGAGCAGTACTTC
.,TRBV10-1,TRBJ1-1,.,CASSDGGGNTEAFF,TGCGCCAGCAGTGACGGGGGCGGAAACACTGAAGCTTTCTTT
.,TRBV5-5,TRBJ2-7,few,CASSSASYEQYF,TGTGCCAGCAGCTCGGCCAGTTACGAGCAGTACTTC
TRBD2,TRBV7-6,TRBJ2-7,few,CASSLQTSGAFYEQYF,TGTGCCAGCAGCCTCCAGACTAGCGGGGCTTTCTACGAGCAGTACTTC
.,TRBV25-1,TRBJ2-6,.,CASSEQGLLSGANVLTF,TGTGCCAGCAGTGAACAAGGACTGCTCTCTGGGGCCAACGTCCTGACTTTC
TRBD1,TRBV29-1,TRBJ1-2,.,CSVTTGDYGYTF,TGCAGCGTCACCACAGGGGACTATGGCTACACCTTC
.,TRBV29-1,TRBJ2-1,.,CSVGRDGKGNEQFF,TGCAGCGTTGGCCGGGACGGCAAGGGAAATGAGCAGTTCTTC
.,TRBV6-1,TRBJ1-6,.,CASSRDGLKGAPHF,TGTGCCAGCAGTAGGGACGGGCTGAAGGGAGCCCCCCACTTT
TRBD1,TRBV7-6,TRBJ1-6,few,CASSSGTEPNSPLHF,TGTGCCAGCAGCTCCGGGACAGAGCCTAATTCACCCCTCCACTTT
TRBD1,TRBV9,TRBJ2-7,.,CASSTTGGGYEQYF,TGTGCCAGCAGTACGACAGGGGGCGGCTACGAGCAGTACTTC
.,TRBV5-6,TRBJ1-1,once,CASSLGQLTEAFF,TGTGCCAGCAGCTTGGGACAGCTCACTGAAGCTTTCTTT
TRBD2,TRBV5-6,TRBJ2-1,once,CASSLSASGYNEQFF,TGTGCCAGCAGCTTGTCTGCTAGCGGCTACAATGAGCAGTTCTTC
.,TRBV19,TRBJ1-3,few,CASTASGNTIYF,TGTGCCAGTACAGCCTCTGGAAACACCATATATTTT
TRBD1,TRBV2,TRBJ2-1,medium-sized,CASTHQGADEQFF,TGTGCCAGCACTCACCAGGGGGCGGATGAGCAGTTCTTC
.,TRBV15,TRBJ1-3,.,CATNSLWESGNTIYF,TGTGCCACCAACTCTCTTTGGGAGTCTGGAAACACCATATATTTT
.,TRBV19,TRBJ1-2,.,CASSISGTNYGYTF,TGTGCCAGTAGTATATCGGGGACAAACTATGGCTACACCTTC
.,TRBV18,TRBJ2-7,many,CASSVGGPTYEQYF,TGTGCCAGCTCCGTGGGGGGCCCTACCTACGAGCAGTACTTC
TRBD2,TRBV30,TRBJ2-5,.,CAWRGLAGALGTQYF,TGTGCCTGGAGAGGACTAGCGGGGGCACTAGGGACCCAGTACTTC
.,TRBV6-5,TRBJ2-7,once,CASTTRGMYEQYF,TGTGCCAGCACAACTCGGGGAATGTACGAGCAGTACTTC
.,TRBV5-4,TRBJ2-7,medium-sized,CASSLDRSYEQYF,TGTGCCAGCAGCTTGGACAGGTCCTACGAGCAGTACTTC
TRBD1,TRBV19,TRBJ1-2,medium-sized,CASSTGTVRGYTF,TGTGCCAGTAGTACGGGGACAGTCCGAGGATACACCTTC
.,TRBV7-9,TRBJ2-4,.,CASSLAPGGQNIQYF,TGTGCCAGCAGCTTAGCACCCGGCGGGCAAAACATTCAGTACTTC
.,TRBV19,TRBJ1-2,.,CASSTKTDTNYGYTF,TGTGCCAGTAGTACCAAGACAGATACTAACTATGGCTACACCTTC
.,TRBV2,TRBJ1-3,.,CASKTSSGNTIYF,TGTGCCAGCAAGACGTCATCTGGAAACACCATATATTTT
.,TRBV7-6,TRBJ2-3,.,CASSPIGGDTDTQYF,TGTGCCAGCAGCCCCATAGGCGGGGACACAGATACGCAGTATTTT
TRBD1,TRBV2,TRBJ2-3,.,CASRQDRGHRDTQYF,TGTGCCAGCAGACAGGACAGGGGGCATAGAGATACGCAGTATTTT
.,TRBV5-6,TRBJ1-6,medium-sized,CASSLALTGYNSPLHF,TGTGCCAGCAGCTTGGCGCTCACAGGGTATAATTCACCCCTCCACTTT
.,TRBV29-1,TRBJ1-4,.,CSVQQRTNEKLFF,TGCAGCGTCCAACAGAGAACTAATGAAAAACTGTTTTTT
TRBD1,TRBV5-4,TRBJ2-1,.,CASSEGTGYNEQFF,TGTGCCAGCAGCGAGGGGACAGGCTACAATGAGCAGTTCTTC
TRBD2,TRBV9,TRBJ2-1,.,CASSPTRTSGGAGEQFF,TGTGCCAGCAGCCCCACCCGGACTAGCGGGGGGGCCGGGGAGCAGTTCTTC
.,TRBV7-3,TRBJ2-7,once,CASSFGVRNEQYF,TGTGCCAGCAGCTTCGGGGTGAGGAACGAGCAGTACTTC
.,TRBV7-9,TRBJ1-1,.,CASSLATGMNTEAFF,TGTGCCAGCAGCTTAGCGACCGGTATGAACACTGAAGCTTTCTTT
.,TRBV20-1,TRBJ1-4,.,CSARENEKLFF,TGCAGTGCTAGAGAAAATGAAAAACTGTTTTTT
.,TRBV5-1,TRBJ2-7,.,CASSLAAGPSYEQYF,TGCGCCAGCAGCTTGGCGGCAGGCCCCTCCTACGAGCAGTACTTC
TRBD2,TRBV5-6,TRBJ2-3,.,CASSGRTSGGFTDTQYF,TGTGCCAGCAGCGGACGGACTAGCGGGGGATTCACAGATACGCAGTATTTT
TRBD2,TRBV2,TRBJ2-3,few,CASSSGSGGFTDTQYF,TGTGCCAGCAGTAGCGGATCGGGGGGGTTCACAGATACGCAGTATTTT
.,TRBV4-2,TRBJ1-2,.,CASSQKGEYGYTF,TGTGCCAGCAGCCAAAAGGGGGAGTATGGCTACACCTTC
.,TRBV18,TRBJ1-4,.,CASSPREAEKLFF,TGTGCCAGCTCACCACGGGAGGCAGAAAAACTGTTTTTT
TRBD1,TRBV29-1,TRBJ2-1,.,CSVAPGQGYNEQFF,TGCAGCGTTGCACCGGGACAGGGGTACAATGAGCAGTTCTTC
.,TRBV10-3,TRBJ1-1,many,CAIRAGSSAEAFF,TGTGCCATCAGGGCCGGGTCATCGGCTGAAGCTTTCTTT